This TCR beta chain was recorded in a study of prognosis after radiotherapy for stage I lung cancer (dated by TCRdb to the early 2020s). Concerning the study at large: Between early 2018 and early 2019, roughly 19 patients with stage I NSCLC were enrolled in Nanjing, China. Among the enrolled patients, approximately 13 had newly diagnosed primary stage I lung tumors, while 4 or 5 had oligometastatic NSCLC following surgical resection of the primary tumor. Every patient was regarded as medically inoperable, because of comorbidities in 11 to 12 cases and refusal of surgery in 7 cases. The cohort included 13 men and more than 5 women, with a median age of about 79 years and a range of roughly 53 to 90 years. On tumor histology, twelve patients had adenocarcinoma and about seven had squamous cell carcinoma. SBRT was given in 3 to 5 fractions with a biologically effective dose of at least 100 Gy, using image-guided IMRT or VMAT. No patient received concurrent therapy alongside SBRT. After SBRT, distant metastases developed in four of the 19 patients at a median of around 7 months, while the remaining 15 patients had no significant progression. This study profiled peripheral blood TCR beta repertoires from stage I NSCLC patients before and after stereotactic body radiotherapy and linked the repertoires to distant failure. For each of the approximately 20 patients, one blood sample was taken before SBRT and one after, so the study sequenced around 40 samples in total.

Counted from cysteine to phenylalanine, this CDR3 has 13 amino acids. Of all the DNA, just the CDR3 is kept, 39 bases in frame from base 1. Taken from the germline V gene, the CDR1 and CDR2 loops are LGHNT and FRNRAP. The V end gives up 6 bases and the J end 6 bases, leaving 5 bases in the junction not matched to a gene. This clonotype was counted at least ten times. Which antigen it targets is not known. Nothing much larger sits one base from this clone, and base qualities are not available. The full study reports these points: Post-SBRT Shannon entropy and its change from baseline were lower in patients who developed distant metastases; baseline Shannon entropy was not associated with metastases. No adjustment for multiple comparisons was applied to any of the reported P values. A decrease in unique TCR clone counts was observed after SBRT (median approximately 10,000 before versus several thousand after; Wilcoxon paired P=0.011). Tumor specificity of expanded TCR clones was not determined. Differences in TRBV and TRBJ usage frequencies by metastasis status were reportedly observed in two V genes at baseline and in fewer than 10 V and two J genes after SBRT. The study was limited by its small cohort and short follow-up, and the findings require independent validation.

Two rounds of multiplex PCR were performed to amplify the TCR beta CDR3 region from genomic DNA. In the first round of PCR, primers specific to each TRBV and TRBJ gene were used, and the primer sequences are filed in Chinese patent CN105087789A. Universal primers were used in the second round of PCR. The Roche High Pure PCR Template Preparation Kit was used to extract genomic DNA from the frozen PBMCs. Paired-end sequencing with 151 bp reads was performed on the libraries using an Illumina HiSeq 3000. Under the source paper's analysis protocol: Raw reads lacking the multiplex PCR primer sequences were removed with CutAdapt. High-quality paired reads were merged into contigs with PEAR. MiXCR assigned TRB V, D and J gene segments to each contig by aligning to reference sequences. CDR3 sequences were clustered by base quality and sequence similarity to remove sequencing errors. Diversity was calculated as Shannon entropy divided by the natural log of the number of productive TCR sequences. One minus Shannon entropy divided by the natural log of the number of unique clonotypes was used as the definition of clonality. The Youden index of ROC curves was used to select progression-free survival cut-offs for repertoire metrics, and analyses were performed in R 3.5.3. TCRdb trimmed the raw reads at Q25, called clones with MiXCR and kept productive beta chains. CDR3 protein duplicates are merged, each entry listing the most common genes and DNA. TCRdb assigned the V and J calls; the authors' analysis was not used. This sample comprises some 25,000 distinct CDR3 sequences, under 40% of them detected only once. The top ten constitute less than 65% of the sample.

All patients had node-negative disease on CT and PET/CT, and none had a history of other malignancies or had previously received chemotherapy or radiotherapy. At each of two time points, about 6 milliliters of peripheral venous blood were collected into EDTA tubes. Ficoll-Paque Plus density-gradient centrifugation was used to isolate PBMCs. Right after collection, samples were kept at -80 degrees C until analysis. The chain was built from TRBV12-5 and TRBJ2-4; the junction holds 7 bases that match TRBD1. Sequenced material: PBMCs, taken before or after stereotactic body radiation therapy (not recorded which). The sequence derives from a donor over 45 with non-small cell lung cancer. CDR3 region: CASGGQSGNIQYF. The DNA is TGTGCTAGTGGGGGACAGTCCGGAAACATTCAGTACTTC.